This T cell receptor (beta chain) was recorded in a study of cytomegalovirus exposure and HLA in healthy donors (dated by TCRdb to about 2017). About the full investigation: An earlier analysis of approximately 640 of the donors reported approximately 300 Gb of sequence data and roughly 110 million unique TCR beta sequences from 190 million or so T cells. Typing coverage varied by locus: about 629-630 donors for A, B, C, DRB1 and DQB1; under 550 for DQA1; about 570 for DPA1; more than 450 for DPB1. An earlier analysis of several hundred of the donors applied high-throughput TCR beta sequencing to assess whether each TCR beta V gene segment acted as functional or pseudogenic. The genetic ancestry cluster associated with self-reported Caucasian donors included 70% to 85% of the roughly 390 genotyped donors. An early release that covered about 640 HLA-typed donors contained approximately 300 gigabases of sequencing data and 80 million or so unique TCR sequences. Class I and class II HLA loci were covered by the typing at four-digit resolution. High-throughput TCR immunosequencing, statistical association of individual TCRs with disease status, and machine learning were combined to predict cytomegalovirus infection status. Because of strong linkage in the cohort, roughly 5 DR-DQ haplotypes were treated as single units for association and clustering. A later genetic analysis took genome-wide SNP genotypes for about 65% of the roughly 670 donors and used that subset as a discovery cohort. A separate validation cohort of roughly 130 different subjects was used in addition to the approximately 700-subject first cohort. The T cell repertoires of under 700 subjects were profiled by immunosequencing and related to cytomegalovirus serostatus. Every repertoire in the discovery cohort had been generated on one and the same sequencing platform. In a later analysis, previously published TCR beta repertoires from 550 to 750 donors were re-analyzed and high-resolution HLA genotyping was added so that TCR occurrence patterns could be studied. In the later analysis, no new phenotypic data were used to find candidate immune exposures; instead, reliance was placed on TCR beta sequences and their occurrence across donors. Donor age, sex, ethnicity and CMV serostatus were compiled alongside the repertoire data. Among 398 genotyped donors of the cohort, an average of roughly 230,000 unique TCR beta nucleotide sequences was sequenced per donor, of which 15% to 20% were non-productive. The study aimed to test whether signatures of past pathogen exposure could be identified by cataloging public T cell receptors. General conclusions and limits of the study: The authors suggested that the approach could potentially be generalized to other disease states and immunological phenotypes. In a later analysis, TCR association rates were found to vary across HLA loci, with the most associated TCRs seen for DRB1 alleles and the fewest for HLA-C alleles. HLA typing was unavailable for some donors at each locus, so association tests used only the typed subset. In a later genetic analysis, a missense DCLRE1C variant was associated with V-gene and J-gene trimming of TCR beta chains, and the association was replicated in an independent cohort. When HLA alleles, especially DR and DQ, strongly co-occurred, attributing TCR associations to individual alleles was difficult. A cluster of highly shared sequence variants was judged likely to represent a technical artifact of the sequencing pipeline. For the cohort, immune exposure information was limited to CMV serostatus. In vitro tests confirmed that three of the cytomegalovirus-associated TCR beta chains recognize cytomegalovirus antigens. In an earlier analysis of some 500 of the donors, most TCR beta V segments appeared in productive rearrangements about 87% or about 30% of the time, broadly matching IMGT annotations. In a later analysis, several top co-occurrence clusters were reported to appear linked to parvovirus B19, influenza, CMV and Epstein-Barr virus. Because counts were too low, roughly 18 rarely observed V segments, including chromosome 9 orphons, were left out of the earlier analysis of 587 of the donors. Only TCR beta chains were sequenced in this cohort, and the absence of alpha or paired-chain data limited detectable features. Compared with the roughly 600-donor mean, donors in an Asian-associated ancestry cluster had fewer N-insertions in productive TCRs, according to a later genetic analysis. In a later analysis, some 17,000 TCR beta sequences were associated with specific HLA alleles at a false discovery rate of 0.05. Roughly uniform sequencing depth across donors was assumed in presence/absence analyses, although this assumption may not hold. Correlated functional status among segregating V segments might reflect linkage disequilibrium, but an unknown experimental factor could not be ruled out. Some IMGT-functional V segments, including TRBV6-2 and TRBV6-3, could not be distinguished by the 87-base-pair reads and were therefore excluded. A later analysis found that most CMV-associated TCR beta chains appeared HLA-restricted, with HLA associations seemingly driven largely by CMV exposure. Most TCR sequences were observed very rarely across donors, whereas some public TCRs were present in many individuals. A further reported finding was that TCR beta sequences accurately predicted the HLA-A and HLA-B alleles for most subjects in the first cohort. A later analysis found that HLA-associated TCR beta chains were more clonally expanded and had lower generation probabilities than equally common non-associated chains. A total of fewer than 200 TCR beta chains were listed by the study as associated with cytomegalovirus. In both the original and validation cohorts, the classifier was reported to diagnose cytomegalovirus status with high specificity and sensitivity.

Preparation of the library involved the immunoSEQ multiplex PCR assay. A mixture of 60 forward primers for TCR Vbeta segments and 13 reverse primers for TCR Jbeta segments was used in the multiplex PCR. Amplification of the CDR3 region of rearranged TCR beta genes was performed with a multiplex PCR assay on genomic DNA. Amplified TCR beta libraries were sequenced as 87-base-pair reads on the Illumina HiSeq System. Regarding the original processing steps: A later analysis tallied about 77 million unique TCR beta chains across the 666 repertoires, and about 10 million of those chains were shared by two or more donors. To remove PCR and sequencing errors, raw reads were error-corrected and collapsed into unique sequences using a nearest-neighbor algorithm that merged closely related sequences. V, D and J gene segments were assigned by aligning CDR3 sequences to IMGT reference sequences. For a sequence to be retained, at least a six-nucleotide match to both a V gene segment and a J gene segment was required. Rearrangements were classified as productive when the CDR3 lacked stop codons and remained in frame with V and J, and all other rearrangements were classified as non-productive. CDR3 was defined by IMGT convention, running from the second conserved V-encoded cysteine to the conserved J-encoded phenylalanine. The earlier analysis of approximately 590 of the donors excluded any sequence lacking an unambiguous match to a single V gene segment. In an earlier analysis of 587 of the donors, V segments were called functional above 56.7% productive rearrangements and were called segregating when the between-donor standard deviation exceeded 5%. A statistical classification framework was built for diagnosing cytomegalovirus status from the catalog of TCR beta chain sequences. V and J gene assignment, in a later analysis, came from comparing TCR nucleotide sequences with IMGT/GENE-DB human TR gene sequences. The TCRdist pipeline was used in a later analysis to assign CDR3 sequences and most-parsimonious VDJ recombination scenarios. In a later analysis, each TCR beta chain was defined by its CDR3 amino acid sequence together with its V-gene family, and reads lacking a unique V-gene family were excluded. A later analysis removed over 500 highly shared, low-generation-probability nucleotide sequences to deal with suspected cross-contamination and a sequencing artifact. In a later analysis, a clonal expansion index was calculated for each public chain from normalized within-repertoire ranks of inferred template counts. In a later analysis, generation probabilities were computed using a VDJ recombination model fitted to out-of-frame rearrangements, and the results were checked against IGoR. In a later analysis, hypergeometric tests were used to score TCR-TCR, TCR-HLA and TCR-CMV co-occurrence, with a repertoire-size bias correction applied to TCR pairs. A later analysis estimated false discovery rates by permuting HLA or CMV assignments 20 times. In a later analysis, co-occurring TCRs were grouped using DBSCAN, with TCRdist sequence similarity added in when clustering inside HLA-allele-positive subsets. Repertoires with fewer than 30,000 or more than 120,000 public chains, plus five repertoires with anomalous nucleotide sharing, were excluded from co-occurrence clustering. TCRdb retrieved this table from immuneACCESS and kept in-frame rearrangements only. Not all clones are present; in checked studies, unresolved V genes account for under half, and no reason is known for the remainder. V and J calls and clone size come straight from that table; D and trimming were deduced from the DNA. The sample yields roughly 150,000 clones; more than 75% were counted once. In total, the top ten clones hold less than 1.6% of the sample.

The CDR3 runs 19 amino acids, cysteine and phenylalanine included. The entry retains the CDR3 DNA only, 57 bases that are in frame from base 1. CDR1 and CDR2 are drawn from the germline V gene: SGHVS, FQNEAQ. Ends trimmed: V by 2 bases, J by 3 bases; bases unmatched to a gene: 9. The count of this clone is one. What this receptor recognizes is not known. No much larger clonotype is one base removed from it; base qualities were not supplied. The cohort consisted of 650 to 850 healthy bone marrow donors. Cohort members were all nominally healthy when sampled, although unrecorded immune exposures were likely present. The donor tested CMV seropositive and was one of the 289 seropositive cohort members. A peripheral blood sample was provided by each donor, and peripheral blood mononuclear cells were used for TCR beta sequencing. The Qiagen DNeasy Blood Extraction Kit was used to extract genomic DNA from the blood cell samples.

Recombination connected TRBV7-8 to TRBJ2-1; TRBD2 aligns with 14 central bases. The clonotype was recovered from a girl between 5 and 17 years old in good health and CMV-seropositive. The sample taken for sequencing was PBMCs. The CDR3 is CASSLLATSGGAVYNEQFF. The nucleotide sequence is TGTGCCAGCAGCTTACTCGCGACTAGCGGGGGGGCTGTCTACAATGAGCAGTTCTTC.